The entry below gives a single T cell receptor (beta chain) sequence along with its context. The CDR3 length is 15 residues. The V and J ends lost 6 bases and 0 bases respectively, with 11 bases between them. The germline V gene has CDR1 KGHSH and CDR2 LQKENI. This record comes from a study of blood T cell repertoires in COVID-19. On the study more broadly: Sites in the United States, Italy and Spain provided acute and convalescent COVID-19 samples. PBMCs, B-cell-depleted T cells, or T cells provided the cDNA or gDNA that made up the material.

Per the original data handling: Reference gene primer amplification in the assay estimated nucleated cell counts. Sequencing used immunoSEQ multiplex PCR; TCRdb keeps in-frame clones, though not all of them. V and J calls and clone size are as listed in that table; D and trimming were resolved from the DNA. The sample gives more than 150,000 clones, about three quarters of which show up once; approximately 3% is in the top ten. The gene calls are TRBV18 and TRBJ2-2; D call uncertain. The origin of this receptor is a woman aged 80 or older with active or convalescent COVID-19. Material: peripheral blood. The CDR3 loop reads CASSSIEANTGELFF. The CDR3, as DNA: TGTGCCAGCTCTTCGATCGAGGCGAACACCGGGGAGCTGTTTTTT.